These T cell receptor beta chains were read from a single sample in a study of patients and donors after allogeneic stem cell transplantation. TCRdb analysed the RT-PCR reads with MiXCR anew, one entry per CDR3 protein. The table lists about 200,000 distinct CDR3 sequences, about 37% of them singletons. The specimen sequenced was blood, either unsorted or a sorted T cell fraction (not recorded which). Receptors were obtained from a human donor who was either an allogeneic HSCT recipient or a stem cell or donor lymphocyte infusion donor (not recorded which). It is not recorded whose cells these are; they may come from a transplant donor. The conserved cysteine and the conserved F or W are not part of the CDR3 here. The D gene is left open where the match is weak.

d_call v_call cdr3_aa
. TRBV10-3 AISDRSSGNTIY
. TRBV5-1 ASSNSGAASGYT
TRBD2 TRBV12-3/TRBV12-4 ASSPSGGWSTDTQY
. TRBV5-1 ASSLVSGPLSSYNEQF
. TRBV20-1 SARNRAPNSPLH
. TRBV4-1 ASSQDLQGRRPQH
. TRBV4-1 ASSRADRLNEKLF
TRBD1 TRBV9 ASSVPGQGSNEQF
. TRBV5-1 ASSLDRMDGYT
. TRBV4-1 ASSQTTGYEQY
TRBD2 TRBV20-1 SATISGGRSYEQY
. TRBV28 ASSYQGGRSYNEQF
. TRBV20-1 SARKGGFNNEQF
. TRBV27 ASSLGGPRAQY
. TRBV27 ASSAGHYGYT
. TRBV7-8 ASSLGGNMNTEAF
. TRBV7-9 ASSLDYGYT
. TRBV12-3/TRBV12-4 ASSTRWDVTEAF
TRBD1 TRBV7-9 ASSLVQGQNYGYT
. TRBV18 ASSPSNTEAF
. TRBV9 ASSVEDSMNTEAF
. TRBV6-1 ASSPQWVEGYT
. TRBV4-1 ASSQGDRNQPQH
TRBD2 TRBV20-1 SALRTSSDTQY
. TRBV20-1 SPGRMNTEAF
. TRBV5-8 ASSLGGSYSNQPQH
. TRBV5-4 ASSSQGRNSPLH
. TRBV28 ASSLPRGGDQPQH
. TRBV7-9 ASSLGLRENTGELF
TRBD2 TRBV7-3 ASSPSGGLRMYNEQF
. TRBV7-9 ASSPDRLLLYGYT
. TRBV5-1 ASSLVGQDGYT
. TRBV13 ASSAGPGEGSTDTQY
TRBD1 TRBV12-3/TRBV12-4 ASNKQGAYGYT
. TRBV20-1 SARRDPNTEAF
TRBD2 TRBV9 ASSVAGSGGAYNEQF
TRBD1 TRBV6-5 ASRATGVYEQY
. TRBV10-1 ASGSGDSYEQY
TRBD1 TRBV3-1 ASSSGQMNTEAF
. TRBV20-1 SVGRTGIDLPNTEAF
. TRBV11-2 ASSNENTGELF
. TRBV12-3/TRBV12-4 ASSPNSGETQY
. TRBV29-1 SVALRVSETQY
TRBD1 TRBV12-3/TRBV12-4 ASSLGTADNQPQH
TRBD1 TRBV4-3 ASSRGQGLNTEAF
. TRBV24-1 ATGGSSGNTIY
. TRBV5-1 ASSFEGNSRGNTIY
TRBD2 TRBV10-3 AINPGGGNSGGYEQY
. TRBV28 ASSRQSLLQPQH
. TRBV25-1 ASTLSGAGTEAF
. TRBV15 ATSRAGTYEAF